This T cell receptor beta chain was sequenced in a study of T cell repertoires in cytomegalovirus infection. A remark on this clonotype: The antigen is unknown.

TCRdb itself ran the reads through MiXCR, one entry per CDR3 protein. The sample includes about 500,000 distinct CDR3 sequences, roughly 34% of them seen just once. The sequence was obtained from a human donor in good health (CMV status not recorded). Some clones in this sample may be carry-over from other donors' samples. This specimen was cultured PBMCs, taken from culture after CMV antigen stimulation.

As DNA, the CDR3 is TGTGCCAGCAGTTTCCGATTTGGCTACACCTTC. Amino acid sequence: CASSFRFGYTF. This chain joins TRBV28 and TRBJ1-2; D unresolved. The CDR3 covers 11 residues. Germline V gene sequence: CDR1 MDHEN, CDR2 SYDVKM. The germline V and J ends were trimmed by 3 bases and 7 bases, with 6 bases remaining between them.